These 9 T cell receptor beta chains were sequenced from one sample in a study of T cell repertoires in cytomegalovirus infection. Using its own MiXCR run on the reads, TCRdb lists one record per CDR3 protein. The table includes about 490,000 distinct CDR3 sequences, more than 25% detected once. Sequenced sample: PBMCs. These receptors all come from a human donor in good health (CMV status not recorded). Some clones in this sample may be carry-over from other donors' samples.

This clonotype was recorded a few times. The chain recombines TRBV11-1 with TRBJ1-1; no clear D gene. Germline CDR1 SGHAT, CDR2 FQDESV (reference sequence). The CDR3 has 12 amino acids. The germline V and J ends were trimmed by 4 bases and 8 bases, with 11 bases remaining between them. This chain's CDR3 is CASSWKPKEAFF. In DNA form, the CDR3 reads TGTGCCAGCAGCTGGAAGCCCAAGGAAGCTTTCTTT.

V is TRBV4-1 and J is TRBJ2-7, with D possibly being TRBD2 (5 bases). CDR1 and CDR2 from the germline V gene are MGHRA and YSYEKL. Trimming pared 5 bases from V and 1 base from J, leaving 12 bases between. This CDR3 contains 14 residues. DNA for the CDR3: TGCGCCAGCAGCTATGGACTTACGTCCTACGAGCAGTACTTC. It specifies CASSYGLTSYEQYF.

CDR3 protein: CASSSGTASYNEQFF. CDR3 in DNA: TGTGCCAGCAGCTCTGGGACTGCGTCCTACAATGAGCAGTTCTTC. The chain employs TRBV7-2 and TRBJ2-1; D is possibly TRBD2 (6 bases). The germline V gene has CDR1 SGHTA and CDR2 FQGNSA. Deletions cut 4 bases from V and 1 base from J, with 11 bases between. CDR3 length equals 15 residues. Full variable domain (rest looked up from reference TRBV7-2 and TRBJ2-1): GAGVSQSPSNKVTEKGKDVELRCDPISGHTALYWYRQSLGQGLEFLIYFQGNSAPDKSGLPSDRFSAERTGGSVSTLTIQRTQQEDSAVYLCASSSGTASYNEQFFGPGTRLTVL.

This clonotype has a handful of counts. The chain uses TRBV4-1 and TRBJ2-1; D gene ambiguous. The CDR3 covers 13 residues. V lost 4 bases and J 15 bases, leaving 19 bases between the germline ends. Germline V gene data show CDR1 as MGHRA and CDR2 as YSYEKL. Here the CDR3 reads CASSRPGDSRLFF. DNA for the CDR3: TGCGCCAGCAGCCGACCCGGAGACTCCCGGTTGTTCTTC.

The genes are TRBV6-1 and TRBJ2-1, with TRBD1 identical over 7 bases. The CDR3 sequence is 19 residues long. Germline V gene data show CDR1 as MNHNS and CDR2 as SASEGT. J gave up 1 base and V 2 bases, and 14 bases lay outside the gene matches. The CDR3 loop reads CASSEKVPGNRGSYNEQFF. The CDR3 DNA sequence: TGTGCCAGCAGTGAAAAAGTACCCGGCAACAGGGGTTCCTACAATGAGCAGTTCTTC.

The rearrangement joins TRBV28 to TRBJ1-6; D might be TRBD1 (5 bases). Germline V lookup: CDR1 MDHEN, CDR2 SYDVKM. This CDR3 is built from 15 residues. V lost 2 bases, J lost 8 bases, and 13 bases lay in between. CDR3 sequence reads: CASSLGAIGDSPLHF. CDR3 DNA: TGTGCCAGCAGTTTAGGGGCGATTGGGGATTCACCCCTCCACTTT.

This clonotype was detected a few times. The rearrangement joins TRBV29-1 to TRBJ1-5; D is unclear. The CDR3 consists of 14 residues. Germline CDR1 reads SQVTM; CDR2 reads ANQGSEA. V gave up 4 bases and J gave up 0 bases, with 10 bases separating them. Here the CDR3 reads CSVAEQLSNQPQHF. In nucleotides, the CDR3 is TGCAGCGTTGCTGAGCAGCTTAGCAATCAGCCCCAGCATTTT.

The chain joins TRBV7-6 to TRBJ1-1, with 7 bases that match TRBD1. Germline V lookup: CDR1 SGHVS, CDR2 FNYEAQ. The V and J ends lost 1 base and 1 base, in that order; junction bases with no gene match: 6. The CDR3 runs 16 residues. CDR3 sequence (DNA): TGTGCCAGCAGCTTAGTAGCACAGGGGCCGAACACTGAAGCTTTCTTT. This translates into CASSLVAQGPNTEAFF.

The V gene is TRBV12-3 or TRBV12-4, the J gene TRBJ2-3; 7 bases are a match to TRBD2. The ends lost 5 bases at V and 2 bases at J; junction bases unmatched: 7. The CDR3 is made up of 15 amino acids. CDR3 sequence: CASSSGLDPTDTQYF. CDR3 bases: TGTGCCAGCAGTAGTGGACTAGATCCCACAGATACGCAGTATTTT.